These 10 T cell receptor beta chains were sequenced from one sample in a study of regulatory T cells in long-lasting Graves disease. Assembly of TCR beta libraries relied on iRepertoire HTBI primers together with Arm-PCR of CDR3 regions. Each CDR3 protein gets one entry after TCRdb re-called the multiplex PCR reads with MiXCR. This table holds some 340,000 distinct CDR3 sequences, roughly 20% found once. Time point in this sample: persistent/refractory GD, antithyroid drugs over 5 years with positive TRAb. The authors made the TCR library using RNA they extracted from PBMCs. The specimen was peripheral blood mononuclear cells (PBMCs), collected when the disease was refractory, from a patient treated with antithyroid drugs. The receptors shown here come from a woman aged 40 to 50 with Graves disease.

The chain recombines TRBV5-1 with TRBJ2-7, with D uncertain. The CDR3 covers 13 residues. Germline V gene sequence: CDR1 SGHRS, CDR2 YFSETQ. Deletions cut 3 bases from V and 3 bases from J, with 10 bases between. The CDR3 DNA reads TGCGCCAGCAGCTCAGGAGCCGACTACGAGCAGTACTTC. Translating it yields CASSSGADYEQYF.

This clonotype was found many times. This rearrangement joins TRBV7-9 to TRBJ2-2; TRBD2 agrees at 10 bases. CDR3 length: 15 residues. CDR1 is SEHNR, CDR2 FQNEAQ, per germline (reference sequence). Trimming at V came to 5 bases and at J to 5 bases, leaving 5 bases not matched to a gene. The CDR3 bases are TGTGCCAGCAGCCCTAGCGGGAGAGGGACCGGGGAGCTGTTTTTT. It specifies CASSPSGRGTGELFF. Full variable domain (rest looked up from reference TRBV7-9 and TRBJ2-2): DTGVSQNPRHKITKRGQNVTFRCDPISEHNRLYWYRQTLGQGPEFLTYFQNEAQLEKSRLLSDRFSAERPKGSFSTLEIQRTEQGDSAMYLCASSPSGRGTGELFFGEGSRLTVL.

In this sample, this clonotype turned up many times. The CDR3 DNA reads TGTGCCAGCAGTCCTCGGGCTTCAGGGGCCAAAAACATTCAGTACTTC. It translates to CASSPRASGAKNIQYF. This chain connects TRBV28 to TRBJ2-4, with D possibly being TRBD1 (5 bases). CDR1 MDHEN and CDR2 SYDVKM come from the germline V gene. This CDR3 comprises 16 residues. The V and J ends lost 5 bases and 1 base respectively, with 15 bases between them. Combining the CDR3 with reference TRBV28 and TRBJ2-4 gives the whole variable domain DVKVTQSSRYLVKRTGEKVFLECVQDMDHENMFWYRQDPGLGLRLIYFSYDVKMKEKGDIPEGYSVSREKKERFSLILESASTNQTSMYLCASSPRASGAKNIQYFGAGTRLSVL.

This clonotype was seen more than once but under ten times. The rearrangement links TRBV4-1 to TRBJ2-4; TRBD2 agrees at 9 bases. V dropped 5 bases and J dropped 7; count of bases not matched to a gene: 12. The CDR3 runs to 16 residues. The germline V gene has CDR1 MGHRA and CDR2 YSYEKL. In DNA form, the CDR3 reads TGCGCCAGCAGCGACTTCGCGGGAGGGCGGGAGAACATTCAGTACTTC. Translation: CASSDFAGGRENIQYF.

J is TRBJ1-1 and V is TRBV20-1; TRBD1 agrees at 8 bases. Germline-derived CDR1 and CDR2 are DFQATT and SNEGSKA (reference sequence). This CDR3 is built from 16 residues. With V trimmed by 0 bases and J by 4 bases, 10 bases remained unmatched. The CDR3 spells CSARDYQGARSTEAFF. The CDR3 DNA reads as TGCAGTGCTAGAGATTACCAGGGGGCGCGGTCCACTGAAGCTTTCTTT.

At least ten counts were recorded for this clonotype. V usage is TRBV12-3 or TRBV12-4 and J usage is TRBJ1-4, with TRBD1 matching 7 bases. This CDR3 spans 14 amino acids. The trim removed 4 bases at V and 5 bases at J, leaving 4 bases unmatched. The CDR3 coding sequence is TGTGCCAGCAGTTCCGGGACAGAGAATGAAAAACTGTTTTTT. Translation: CASSSGTENEKLFF.

This clonotype was counted only a few times. This sequence joins TRBV16 and TRBJ2-3; 8 bases agree with TRBD2. Losses at the gene ends were 0 bases for V and 2 bases for J; bases not matched to a gene: 4. Germline assignment: CDR1 KGHSY and CDR2 FQNENV. This CDR3 is built from 16 residues. The CDR3 sequence is CASSQSGLGFTDTQYF. The CDR3 DNA sequence: TGTGCCAGCAGCCAATCGGGACTAGGCTTCACAGATACGCAGTATTTT. The full variable domain, completed using reference TRBV16 and TRBJ2-3, is GEEVAQTPKHLVRGEGQKAKLYCAPIKGHSYVFWYQQVLKNEFKFLISFQNENVFDETGMPKERFSAKCLPNSPCSLEIQATKLEDSAVYFCASSQSGLGFTDTQYFGPGTRLTVL.

The CDR3 nucleotides read TGTGCCTGGAGGTTGGAAGTGGGCAAGGCTGAAGCTTTCTTT. Translated: CAWRLEVGKAEAFF. The chain uses TRBV30 and TRBJ1-1; D remains ambiguous. Between the trimmed V and J ends, which lost 3 bases and 6 bases, there was a span of 17 bases. Germline V lookup: CDR1 GTSNPN, CDR2 SVGIG (reference sequence). The length of the CDR3 is 14 residues. The variable domain in full, with the rest retrieved from reference TRBV30 and TRBJ1-1, is SQTIHQWPATLVQPVGSPLSLECTVEGTSNPNLYWYRQAAGRGLQLLFYSVGIGQISSEVPQNLSASRPQDRQFILSSKKLLLSDSGFYLCAWRLEVGKAEAFFGQGTRLTVV.

Notes on this clonotype: The junction shows a germline mismatch at one end, possibly a read error. The chain combines TRBV13 with TRBJ1-1; D not certain. CDR1 is PRHDT, CDR2 FYEKMQ, per germline (reference sequence). This CDR3 comprises 14 residues. CDR3 in amino acids: CASSYGWANAEAFF. The DNA for the CDR3 is TGTGCCAGCAGTTACGGGTGGGCGAACGCTGAAGCTTTCTTT.

The V call is TRBV7-9, the J call TRBJ1-4, with TRBD1 matching over 9 bases. Trimming removed 5 bases from V and 12 bases from J; junction bases left unmatched: 7. This CDR3 has 13 residues. Germline-derived CDR1 and CDR2 are SEHNR and FQNEAQ (reference sequence). Written as DNA, the CDR3 is TGTGCCAGCAGCCCCACAGGGGGCGAAGAACTGTTTTTT. Its translation: CASSPTGGEELFF.